This T cell receptor (beta chain) was obtained from a study of blood T cell repertoires in COVID-19. Looking at the study overall: Acute and convalescent COVID-19 specimens originated in the United States, Italy and Spain. PBMCs, B-cell-depleted T cells, or T cells were the source of the cDNA or gDNA that made up the material.

How the authors handled the data: Estimated nucleated cell counts came from reference gene primer amplification. Clones were sequenced by immunoSEQ multiplex PCR, and TCRdb holds only the in-frame ones, with some missing. D and trimming were read from the DNA, whereas the V and J calls and clone size are those reported in that table. Here the sample spans roughly 79,000 clones, approximately 90% being singletons. The V and J ends lost 7 bases and 6 bases, in that order; junction bases with no gene match: 7. The V gene's germline CDR1 is MNHEY and CDR2 SVGAGI. The length of the CDR3 is 14 residues. The sequenced material came from peripheral blood. The chain is built from TRBV6-5 and TRBJ1-5; TRBD1 agrees at 9 bases. This clonotype was obtained from an elderly woman with active or convalescent COVID-19. The CDR3 reads CASKGQGVTQPQHF. The CDR3, as DNA: TGTGCCAGCAAGGGACAGGGAGTTACTCAGCCCCAGCATTTT.